This T cell receptor (beta chain) was found in a study of tumor-infiltrating lymphocytes in primary liver carcinoma. Using a constant-region primer together with ProtoScript II reverse transcriptase, TCR beta cDNA was made from 500 to 650 ng of total RNA. Libraries covering TCR beta were generated through three nested multiplex PCR rounds (using a slightly modified ARM-PCR). TCRdb reprocessed the multiplex PCR reads with MiXCR, giving one entry per CDR3 protein. The sample shows around 50,000 distinct CDR3 sequences, about three quarters of them seen only once. For each extraction, RNA and DNA were obtained together from about 21-30 mg of unsorted bulk tissue. The TCR sequence derives from a man between 40 and 49 years old with primary liver carcinoma and hepatitis B virus infection. The sample consisted of liver tumor tissue from sampling region 3. Subset given: tumor region T3, left-lateral pole.

CDR3 sequence: CASSQGWMLTGEAKETQYF. CDR3 nucleotides: TGCGCCAGCAGCCAAGGCTGGATGCTAACGGGAGAGGCGAAAGAGACCCAGTACTTC. V usage is TRBV4-1 and J usage is TRBJ2-5; tentative D call: TRBD2 (6 bases). V lost 1 base, J lost 3 bases, and 24 bases lay in between. Germline V CDR1 and CDR2: MGHRA, YSYEKL. This CDR3 has 19 residues.